The 8 T cell receptor beta chains below were found in one sample sequenced in a study of T cell changes during pregnancy in multiple sclerosis. Assay used: immunoSEQ multiplex PCR; TCRdb lists only in-frame clones, some missing. The sample lists 42,000 or so clones, about 94% seen once, with about 0.38% in the top ten. This specimen was CD4+ T cells from peripheral blood mononuclear cells, taken after pregnancy. These receptor sequences come from a female donor with multiple sclerosis, enrolled in a pregnancy study.

This chain joins TRBV11-2 and TRBJ2-1, with no clear D. V lost 1 base to trimming and J lost 9 bases, with 4 bases between them. The CDR3 totals 11 residues. Germline V lookup: CDR1 SGHAT, CDR2 FQNNGV. The CDR3 region has the DNA TGTGCCAGCAGCTTAGGGAGTGAGCAGTTCTTC. Translated: CASSLGSEQFF.

The chain employs TRBV5-1 and TRBJ1-2; D call uncertain. CDR1 SGHRS and CDR2 YFSETQ come from the germline V gene. The CDR3 contains 14 residues. The V gene lost 0 bases and the J gene lost 2 bases, with 8 bases spanning the gap. The CDR3 sequence is CASSLESQNYGYTF. The CDR3 DNA sequence: TGCGCCAGCAGCTTGGAGAGCCAAAACTATGGCTACACCTTC.

The chain recombines TRBV5-1 with TRBJ1-1; a possible D gene is TRBD1 (5 bases). CDR3 length equals 19 residues. CDR1 and CDR2 (germline): SGHRS, YFSETQ. The ends were cut back, 2 bases at V and 3 bases at J, with 26 bases in the middle. CDR3 sequence reads: CASSFDSMSSRAGDTEAFF. The CDR3 DNA is TGCGCCAGCAGCTTTGATTCGATGTCCTCCAGGGCAGGAGACACTGAAGCTTTCTTT. Full variable domain (remainder filled in from reference TRBV5-1 and TRBJ1-1): KAGVTQTPRYLIKTRGQQVTLSCSPISGHRSVSWYQQTPGQGLQFLFEYFSETQRNKGNFPGRFSGRQFSNSRSEMNVSTLELGDSALYLCASSFDSMSSRAGDTEAFFGQGTRLTVV.

The rearrangement joins TRBV5-1 to TRBJ2-3; 8 bases are shared with TRBD2. This CDR3 spans 15 amino acids. Germline V CDR1 and CDR2: SGHRS, YFSETQ. J gave up 1 base and V 4 bases, and 5 bases lay outside the gene matches. The CDR3 DNA is TGCGCCAGCAGCGTCTCGCGGGGGGGCACAGATACGCAGTATTTT. Translation: CASSVSRGGTDTQYF.

V gene TRBV5-6 combines with J gene TRBJ1-1; 8 bases agree with TRBD1. The CDR3 is 15 residues long. The germline CDR1 and CDR2 sequences are SGHDT and YYEEEE. The trim removed 4 bases at V and 4 bases at J, leaving 9 bases unmatched. This CDR3 reads CASSPGQVWGTEAFF. The CDR3 nucleotides are TGTGCCAGCAGCCCGGGACAGGTCTGGGGCACTGAAGCTTTCTTT.

The chain recombines TRBV7-8 with TRBJ2-2; perhaps TRBD2 as D (7 bases). The CDR3 covers 16 residues. V dropped 6 bases and J dropped 6 bases, with 20 bases sitting between them. Germline loops: CDR1 SGHVS, CDR2 FQNEAQ. The CDR3 region is CASRVPRGAGAGELFF. The CDR3 coding sequence is TGTGCCAGCAGAGTGCCCCGGGGGGCTGGGGCCGGGGAGCTGTTTTTT.

The V call is TRBV30, the J call TRBJ1-1; D remains unclear. This CDR3 comprises 13 residues. Germline CDR1 reads GTSNPN; CDR2 reads SVGIG (reference sequence). The V end lost 3 bases, the J end lost 1 base, and 9 bases lay between the germline ends. CDR3 residues: CAWRRSENTEAFF. In DNA form, the CDR3 reads TGTGCCTGGAGACGCTCAGAGAACACTGAAGCTTTCTTT.

The chain carries TRBV11-3 and TRBJ2-2; D gene ambiguous. CDR3 length: 15 residues. CDR1 SGHNT and CDR2 YENEEA come from the germline V gene. Trimming shortened V by 5 bases and J by 4 bases, and 14 bases separated the two germline ends. CDR3 sequence: CASSPPGYATGELFF. DNA of the CDR3: TGTGCCAGCAGCCCCCCCGGTTACGCCACCGGGGAGCTGTTTTTT.